This T cell receptor beta chain was identified in a study of shared clonotypes between healthy human individuals. On the study more broadly: Three plates were used per donor for CD4 naive, three for CD4 memory, two for CD8 naive and one for CD8 memory.

To note about this clone: The antigen is undetermined.

This CDR3 has 12 amino acids. V gave up 5 bases and J gave up 9 bases, with 11 bases separating them. Germline V gene lookup returns CDR1 MNHEY and CDR2 SMNVEV (reference sequence). Study-level points and caveats: When naive CD4 clonotypes were compared across four donors, approximately 5% were shared. Depth was large, yet rarefaction showed that sorted-subset sequencing was incomplete.

Repertoires were generated with immunoSEQ multiplex PCR, while TCRdb's copy carries only in-frame clones and drops some. The repertoire holds about 800,000 clones, with about 96% as singletons. Only CD45RO-negative cells positively selected for CCR7 counted as naive CD8 cells, so terminally differentiated effector memory CD45RA+ cells were excluded. The source material was naive CD8+ T cells sorted from blood. J is TRBJ2-1 and V is TRBV27; D remains unclear. This receptor was obtained from a man aged 30 to 39 in good health. The CDR3 region has the DNA TGTGCCAGCAGTCGATACGGACGTGAGCAGTTCTTC. Translating gives CASSRYGREQFF.